A single sample gave rise to the 17 T cell receptor beta chains below, sequenced in a study of tumor and adjacent non-tumor tissue in lung cancer (dated by TCRdb to 2017 to 2018). RNA was isolated from bulk, unsorted tissue, and RNA quality was assessed with a NanoDrop ND-1000 and an Agilent 2100. Library construction relied on multiplex PCR. Sequenced on an Illumina HiSeq 2500. TCRbeta libraries were constructed through three rounds of nested PCR with primers (Table S4) according to protocols modified from ARM-PCR. In-frame beta chains were kept once TCRdb had trimmed the public reads at Q25 with fastp and called clones with MiXCR. Rows merge per CDR3 protein into single entries with the most common DNA and genes. The sample table shows tens of thousands of distinct CDR3 sequences, and 72% are seen once. 8.5% to 10% of the sample lies in the top ten. The sample consisted of lung tumor tissue. All receptors come from a woman between 35 and 50 years old with non-small cell lung cancer.

V and J are TRBV5-1 and TRBJ1-2; maybe TRBD1 (5 bases). V dropped 8 bases and J dropped 3 bases, with 17 bases sitting between them. Germline CDR1 reads SGHRS; CDR2 reads YFSETQ. This CDR3 has 14 residues. CDR3 DNA sequence: TGCGCCAGTAACTTATCCGGGACGGACTATGGCTACACCTTC. Translation: CASNLSGTDYGYTF.

Of note for this clonotype: Since no conserved phenylalanine or tryptophan closes the CDR3, a read error is the likely cause. The V call is TRBV6-5, the J call TRBJ1-1; D remains unclear. Per the germline V gene, CDR1 is MNHEY and CDR2 is SVGAGI. The CDR3 totals 13 residues. Trimming took 6 bases from V and 3 from J, leaving 11 bases between them. CDR3 bases: TGTGCCAGCAGCCTGGGATGGGACACTGAAGCTTTCTTA. Translation: CASSLGWDTEAFL.

As concerns this clonotype: The junction departs from the called germline gene at one end, perhaps through a read error. The V and J genes are TRBV11-2 and TRBJ2-1; weak D call: TRBD2 (6 bases). Germline lookup yields CDR1 SGHAT and CDR2 FQNNGV. The CDR3 is 15 residues long. The CDR3 loop is CASSLDPSGGTEELF. The CDR3 DNA sequence: TGTGCCAGCAGCTTAGATCCCAGTGGGGGGACTGAAGAGTTATTC.

This clonotype showed up many times. The genes are TRBV6-5 and TRBJ1-3; a weak D match, TRBD1 (5 bases). Trimming stripped 7 bases from V and 7 bases from J, with 20 bases between. The CDR3 spans 15 residues. CDR1 and CDR2 from the germline V gene are MNHEY and SVGAGI. The CDR3, as DNA: TGTGCCAGCACTCCCAGGCAGGGTGTCATCAACACCATATATTTT. Translating gives CASTPRQGVINTIYF.

V is TRBV10-2 and J is TRBJ2-3; TRBD2 agrees at 7 bases. The CDR3 spans 16 residues. V dropped 6 bases and J dropped 12; count of bases not matched to a gene: 21. Germline CDR1 reads WSHSY; CDR2 reads SAAADI. CDR3 sequence (DNA): TGCGCCAGCAGATTGACGCCTAGCGGCCTCACCGTTACACAGTATTTT. Residues: CASRLTPSGLTVTQYF.

V gene TRBV28 combines with J gene TRBJ2-7, with 9 nucleotides matching TRBD1. In germline, CDR1 is MDHEN, CDR2 SYDVKM. J was trimmed by 10 bases and V by 3 bases; bases with no gene match: 16. The CDR3 is 16 amino acids. As DNA, the CDR3 is TGTGCCAGCAGTTTCCTCACAGGGGGCTTTGTGTCCGAACAGTACTTC. Translation: CASSFLTGGFVSEQYF.

Concerning this clonotype: A junction end diverges from the germline sequence, so it may reflect a read error. The chain joins TRBV29-1 to TRBJ2-3; D is perhaps TRBD2 (5 bases). The CDR3 has 15 amino acids. Per germline, CDR1 SQVTM and CDR2 ANQGSEA. DNA for the CDR3: TGTAGCGTTGAATTATGGGTGGGAGGCACAGATACGCAGTATTTT. Translated: CSVELWVGGTDTQYF.

Worth noting for this clonotype: The junction shows a germline mismatch at one end, possibly a read error. CDR3 sequence (DNA): TGCAATGCTCCTGGACTAGCAGGGGGACCAGATACGCAGTATTTT. This encodes CNAPGLAGGPDTQYF. This chain connects TRBV20-1 to TRBJ2-3; possibly TRBD2 for D (8 bases). The CDR3 covers 15 residues. Germline CDR1 is DFQATT and CDR2 is SNEGSKA (reference sequence).

About this clonotype itself: One end of the junction fails to match germline, which may point to a read error. The rearrangement uses TRBV11-2 and TRBJ2-3; D unresolved. This CDR3 is built from 11 residues. Per the germline V gene, CDR1 is SGHAT and CDR2 is FQNNGV. In DNA, the CDR3 is TGTGCAAGCATCTTATCAAATACGCAGTATTTT. It encodes CASILSNTQYF.

This clonotype was detected only a few times. One base away lies a much larger clone, so this may be a sequencing read error. The chain combines TRBV4-1 with TRBJ2-5; TRBD2 might be the D (5 bases). This CDR3 is 14 amino acids long. Germline CDR1 MGHRA, CDR2 YSYEKL. The DNA of the CDR3 is TGCGCCGGCAGCCAGTCACAACGGGGATTCCCCCAGTACTTC. It codes for CAGSQSQRGFPQYF.

This chain uses TRBV12-3 or TRBV12-4 with TRBJ2-3; D is possibly TRBD1 or TRBD2 (7 bases each). Trimming shortened V by 5 bases and J by 9 bases, and 24 bases separated the two germline ends. The CDR3 covers 16 residues. CDR3 in DNA: TGTGCCAGCAGTCCTAAACAGGGGACTAACAAAGAAACGCAGTATTTT. Its protein product is CASSPKQGTNKETQYF.

A remark on this clonotype: The conserved final phenylalanine or tryptophan is absent from the CDR3, which likely points to a read error. The chain combines TRBV11-2 with TRBJ1-6, with D maybe TRBD1 (6 bases). This CDR3 is built from 15 residues. Germline V CDR1 and CDR2: SGHAT, FQNNGV. Trimming took 4 bases from V and 9 from J, leaving 16 bases between them. In nucleotides, the CDR3 is TGTGCCAGCAGCTCGGACGGACAGCTAAGTTCACCCCTCCACGTC. Translated: CASSSDGQLSSPLHV.

The chain couples TRBV7-8 to TRBJ2-1; D not certain. Germline V CDR1 and CDR2: SGHVS, FQNEAQ. The CDR3 spans 15 residues. Trimming stripped 0 bases from V and 7 bases from J, with 13 bases between. The CDR3 here is CASSLASSYYNEQFF. The CDR3 region has the DNA TGTGCCAGCAGCTTAGCCAGTAGCTACTATAATGAGCAGTTCTTC.

This clonotype was detected only once. The junction does not match germline at one end; this may be a read error. The chain has TRBV7-8 and TRBJ2-3, with D tentatively TRBD1 or TRBD2 (5 bases each). This CDR3 is 17 amino acids long. The germline gives CDR1 SGHVS, CDR2 FQNEAQ. The CDR3 spells CASSYCEQAAEVDTQYF. As DNA, the CDR3 is TGTGCCAGCAGCTACTGTGAACAGGCGGCGGAGGTGGATACTCAGTATTTT.

Points on this clonotype: The conserved phenylalanine or tryptophan is not found at the CDR3 terminus, so this likely reflects a read error. V gene TRBV28 combines with J gene TRBJ2-3; either TRBD1 or TRBD2 may fit D (5 bases each). Trimming left V 7 bases short and J 0 bases short, with 17 bases between. Germline CDR1 MDHEN, CDR2 SYDVKM. This CDR3 has 16 amino acids. Written as DNA, the CDR3 is TGTGCCAGCAAAGGGCATGGGGGACCTAGCACAGATACGCAGTATTAT. It specifies CASKGHGGPSTDTQYY.

As concerns this clonotype: Mismatch with germline at one junction end may stem from a read error. The chain carries TRBV6-5 and TRBJ1-6; a weak D match, TRBD1 (6 bases). CDR3 size: 18 residues. Germline CDR1 MNHEY, CDR2 SVGAGI. CDR3 amino acids: CASSYATPGRGANSPLHF. For the CDR3, the DNA is TGTGCTAGCAGTTACGCGACCCCGGGACGGGGGGCTAATTCACCCCTCCACTTT.

This chain joins TRBV4-2 and TRBJ1-2; D is ambiguous. The CDR3 covers 16 residues. V lost 1 base and J 7 bases, leaving 19 bases between the germline ends. The germline V gene has CDR1 LGHNA and CDR2 YNFKEQ. CDR3 sequence: CASSQVSGRTRAGYTF. CDR3 nucleotide sequence: TGTGCCAGCAGCCAAGTCTCAGGAAGGACGCGGGCTGGCTACACCTTC.